The rows below give T cell receptor beta chains drawn from one sample of a study of blood T cells in healthy people across ages. Each CDR3 protein is one row after TCRdb ran MiXCR on the 5' RACE reads. The repertoire has roughly 1,500,000 distinct CDR3 sequences, 42% of them found once; the top ten carry approximately 7.9%. Sequencing was done on a sample of blood. The source is a woman under 30 in good health. Each CDR3 is given with its conserved first and last residue. D genes are given only for firm matches. Clone size is not always given. Where it is, it says once, few, many or a class for expanded clones.

TRBV28	NA	TRBJ2-4	NA	TGTGCCAGTAGCTGGGGATCCGGAAACATTCAGTACTTC	CASSWGSGNIQYF
TRBV29-1	NA	TRBJ1-1	few	TGCAGCGCCCTGTGGAACACTGAAGCTTTCTTT	CSALWNTEAFF
TRBV21-1	NA	TRBJ2-4	few	TGTGCCAGCAGCCCCCCGGACAGGCGGAACATTCAGTACTTC	CASSPPDRRNIQYF
TRBV27	NA	TRBJ1-4	NA	TGTGCCAGCAGTTTGGCTGAGGGAGTTGAAAAACTGTTTTTT	CASSLAEGVEKLFF
TRBV24-1	TRBD2	TRBJ2-3	few	TGTGCCACCAGTGCCCGTTCCCCGGGACTAGCAGGGCACCCCGTAGATACGCAGTATTTT	CATSARSPGLAGHPVDTQYF
TRBV24-1	NA	TRBJ2-1	NA	TGTGCCACCAGTGACCCGCTTACCGGACACGGGCAGTTCTTC	CATSDPLTGHGQFF
TRBV11-2	NA	TRBJ2-5	once	TGTGCCGGCAGCTTACCGTTGGGACTTCAAGAGACCCAGTACTTC	CAGSLPLGLQETQYF
TRBV11-1	NA	TRBJ2-7	NA	TGTGCCAGCAGACCGGGCTACACTGAGCAGTACTTC	CASRPGYTEQYF
TRBV15	NA	TRBJ1-1	NA	TGTGCCACCAGCTTAAATAGGGCAATGAACACTGAAGTTTTCTTT	CATSLNRAMNTEVFF
TRBV4-1	TRBD2	TRBJ2-7	few	TGCGCCAGCAGTCCTTCTGGCGGGGGGTACGAGAGAGTCTCCTACGAGCAGTACTTC	CASSPSGGGYERVSYEQYF
TRBV6-1	NA	TRBJ2-5	NA	TGTGCCAGCAGTCCTTGGGGCCCTACCAACCAAGAGACCCAGTACTTC	CASSPWGPTNQETQYF
TRBV11-2	TRBD2	TRBJ2-7	many	TGTGCCAGCCAGCGGGAGTCATACGAGCAGTACTTC	CASQRESYEQYF
TRBV12-3/TRBV12-4	TRBD1	TRBJ1-2	NA	TGTGCCAGCAGCAAACAGGGGCGCGGTGGCTACACCTTC	CASSKQGRGGYTF
TRBV4-1	TRBD1	TRBJ2-2	few	TGCGCCAGCAGCCAAGTGGGACAGGGGGCGACCGGGGAGCTGTTTTTT	CASSQVGQGATGELFF
TRBV12-3/TRBV12-4	TRBD2	TRBJ2-1	NA	TGTGCCAGCGGCGGGGGGGGGGAGTACAATGAGCAGTTCTTC	CASGGGGEYNEQFF
TRBV7-3	NA	TRBJ1-2	NA	TGTGCCAGCAGCGTGGACAGCAGTACCTATGGCTACACCTTC	CASSVDSSTYGYTF